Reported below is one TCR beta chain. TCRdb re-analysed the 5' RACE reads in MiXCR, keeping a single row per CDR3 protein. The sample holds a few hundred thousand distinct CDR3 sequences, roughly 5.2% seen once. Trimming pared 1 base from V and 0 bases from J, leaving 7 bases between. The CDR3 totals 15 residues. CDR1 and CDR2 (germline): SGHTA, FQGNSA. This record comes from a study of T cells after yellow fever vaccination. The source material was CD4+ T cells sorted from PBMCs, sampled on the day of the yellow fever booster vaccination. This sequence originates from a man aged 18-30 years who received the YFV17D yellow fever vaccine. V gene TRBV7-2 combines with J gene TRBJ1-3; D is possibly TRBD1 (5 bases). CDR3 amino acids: CASSLVGGSGNTIYF. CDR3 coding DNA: TGTGCCAGCAGCTTAGTTGGGGGCTCTGGAAACACCATATATTTT.